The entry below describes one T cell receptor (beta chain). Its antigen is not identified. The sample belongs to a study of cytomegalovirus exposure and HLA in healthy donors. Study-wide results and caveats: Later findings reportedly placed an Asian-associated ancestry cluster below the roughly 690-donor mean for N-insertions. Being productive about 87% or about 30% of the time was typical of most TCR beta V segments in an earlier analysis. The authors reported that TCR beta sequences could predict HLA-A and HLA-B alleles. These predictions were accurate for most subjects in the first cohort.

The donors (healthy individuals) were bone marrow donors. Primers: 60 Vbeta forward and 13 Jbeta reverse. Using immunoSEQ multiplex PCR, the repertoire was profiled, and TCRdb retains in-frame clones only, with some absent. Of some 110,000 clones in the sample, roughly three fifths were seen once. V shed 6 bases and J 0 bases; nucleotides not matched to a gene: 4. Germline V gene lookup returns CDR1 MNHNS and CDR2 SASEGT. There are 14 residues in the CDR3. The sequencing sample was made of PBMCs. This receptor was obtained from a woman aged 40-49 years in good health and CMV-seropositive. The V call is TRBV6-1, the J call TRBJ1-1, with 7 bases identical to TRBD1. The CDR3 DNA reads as TGTGCCAGCAGGACGACAGGGATGAACACTGAAGCTTTCTTT. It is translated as CASRTTGMNTEAFF.